The 27 T cell receptor beta chains presented below share a single source sample, sequenced in a study of T cell repertoires in cytomegalovirus infection. TCRdb called the reads again in MiXCR, with one record for every CDR3 protein. The top ten hold approximately 18% of the sample, which has some 150,000 distinct CDR3 sequences, under 8% seen once. What was sequenced was PBMCs. All receptors derive from a human donor in good health (CMV status not recorded). Some clones in this sample may be carry-over from other donors' samples.

This clonotype was detected ten times or more. The rearrangement uses TRBV19 and TRBJ1-5, with D unresolved. Germline lookup yields CDR1 LNHDA and CDR2 SQIVND (reference sequence). This CDR3 is 15 amino acids long. Trimming pared 1 base from V and 1 base from J, leaving 8 bases between. CDR3 sequence reads: CASSIGGISNQPQHF. The CDR3 bases are TGTGCCAGTAGTATAGGGGGAATAAGCAATCAGCCCCAGCATTTT.

This clonotype was found many times. J is TRBJ1-2 and V is TRBV29-1, with D possibly TRBD1 on 5 matching bases. Germline lookup yields CDR1 SQVTM and CDR2 ANQGSEA. This CDR3 spans 15 amino acids. V lost 1 base to trimming and J lost 3 bases, with 15 bases between them. CDR3 nucleotides: TGCAGCGTTGAAGCAAGCAGGCTGGGGGACTATGGCTACACCTTC. It yields the protein CSVEASRLGDYGYTF.

This clonotype was seen many times. For the CDR3, the DNA is TGTGCCAGCAGCTCGGACAGGGGGCATGAAAAACTGTTTTTT. Amino acids: CASSSDRGHEKLFF. The rearrangement uses TRBV7-2 and TRBJ1-4; 11 bases align to TRBD1. Per the germline V gene, CDR1 is SGHTA and CDR2 is FQGNSA. The CDR3 extends over 14 amino acids. V dropped 4 bases and J dropped 6; count of bases not matched to a gene: 1.

The chain combines TRBV12-5 with TRBJ2-7; 9 bases are a match to TRBD1. Germline CDR1 and CDR2: LGHNT and FRNRAP. This CDR3 comprises 16 residues. Trimming took 6 bases from V and 1 from J; bases not matched to a gene: 10. The CDR3 protein is CASGRAGTGSSYEQYF. CDR3 nucleotide sequence: TGTGCTAGTGGCCGGGCCGGGACAGGGTCTTCCTACGAGCAGTACTTC.

The chain has TRBV7-9 and TRBJ1-2; TRBD1 aligns across 7 bases. In germline, CDR1 is SEHNR, CDR2 FQNEAQ (reference sequence). Trimming at V came to 4 bases and at J to 5 bases, leaving 4 bases not matched to a gene. The CDR3 runs to 13 residues. The CDR3 DNA is TGTGCCAGCAGCTCAACACAGGGGTATGGCTACACCTTC. It is translated as CASSSTQGYGYTF.

The sample holds many counts of this clonotype. The rearrangement links TRBV11-3 to TRBJ2-7; D gene ambiguous. Germline values: CDR1 SGHNT, CDR2 YENEEA. V lost 4 bases, J lost 1 base, and 11 bases lay in between. The CDR3 covers 14 residues. The CDR3 sequence: CASSSGSDSYEQYF. CDR3 bases: TGTGCCAGCAGCTCCGGGTCGGATTCCTACGAGCAGTACTTC.

This clonotype came up many times. This chain links TRBV6-1 with TRBJ2-1, with D maybe TRBD2 (5 bases). CDR3 size: 14 residues. V gave up 2 bases and J gave up 8 bases, with 13 bases separating them. Germline values: CDR1 MNHNS, CDR2 SASEGT. CDR3 protein: CASSERVLADEQFF. The CDR3 nucleotides read TGTGCCAGCAGTGAACGGGTGCTAGCCGATGAGCAGTTCTTC.

This clonotype appeared many times. V is TRBV14 and J is TRBJ2-7, with 12 bases identical to TRBD1. Germline V lookup: CDR1 SGHDN, CDR2 FVKESK. Trimming took 2 bases from V and 2 from J; bases not matched to a gene: 10. CDR3 size: 18 residues. The CDR3 reads CASSQLRDRGQPPYEQYF. CDR3 DNA sequence: TGTGCCAGCAGCCAACTCCGGGACAGGGGGCAACCCCCCTACGAGCAGTACTTC.

The table lists this clonotype with many counts. V usage is TRBV7-6 and J usage is TRBJ2-1; 8 nucleotides align to TRBD1. The CDR3 covers 15 residues. V lost 1 base, J lost 5 bases, and 4 bases stayed unmatched. Germline CDR1 is SGHVS and CDR2 is FNYEAQ. CDR3 protein: CASSLGTGNHNEQFF. The CDR3 nucleotides are TGTGCCAGCAGCTTAGGGACAGGGAATCACAATGAGCAGTTCTTC.

This clonotype was seen only a few times. The J gene is TRBJ2-7, the V gene TRBV29-1, with TRBD2 matching over 7 bases. The J segment lost 2 bases and the V segment lost 4 bases, leaving 5 bases of the junction unmatched. Germline V gene lookup returns CDR1 SQVTM and CDR2 ANQGSEA. CDR3 length equals 13 residues. The CDR3 is CSVASGGTYEQYF. The CDR3 bases are TGCAGCGTTGCCTCCGGGGGGACCTACGAGCAGTACTTC.

CDR3 loop: CASTAGGLNTEAFF. In DNA form, the CDR3 reads TGTGCCAGCACCGCGGGAGGGCTGAACACTGAAGCTTTCTTT. The gene calls are TRBV28 and TRBJ1-1, with D unresolved. CDR3 length: 14 residues. V lost 7 bases to trimming and J lost 0 bases, with 12 bases between them. Germline V CDR1 and CDR2: MDHEN, SYDVKM.

J is TRBJ2-7 and V is TRBV12-3 or TRBV12-4, with TRBD1 matching 9 bases. This CDR3 spans 13 amino acids. Germline trimming cut 6 bases from V and 6 bases from J; bases unmatched to any gene: 6. CDR3 DNA sequence: TGTGCCAGCAGGCGGGACAGGGTCGGCGAGCAGTACTTC. Translation gives CASRRDRVGEQYF.

This clonotype was seen many times. V usage is TRBV7-9 and J usage is TRBJ2-7; tentative D call: TRBD2 (6 bases). V was cut by 5 bases and J by 0 bases, with 14 bases left in between. The CDR3 covers 15 residues. CDR1 and CDR2 (germline): SEHNR, FQNEAQ (reference sequence). This CDR3 reads CASSGVAGLSYEQYF. The CDR3 DNA reads as TGTGCCAGCAGCGGGGTGGCGGGACTCTCCTACGAGCAGTACTTC. The variable domain in full, with the rest retrieved from reference TRBV7-9 and TRBJ2-7, is DTGVSQNPRHKITKRGQNVTFRCDPISEHNRLYWYRQTLGQGPEFLTYFQNEAQLEKSRLLSDRFSAERPKGSFSTLEIQRTEQGDSAMYLCASSGVAGLSYEQYFGPGTRLTVT.

The V and J genes are TRBV2 and TRBJ2-3, with D perhaps TRBD1 or TRBD2 (5 bases each). V lost 2 bases and J 10 bases, leaving 16 bases between the germline ends. This CDR3 has 14 amino acids. Germline-derived CDR1 and CDR2 are SNHLY and FYNNEI. The CDR3 DNA follows: TGTGCCAGCAGTGAACTCATCGAGGGGCCATCGCAGTATTTT. Its translation: CASSELIEGPSQYF.

A few counts support this clonotype. The CDR3 DNA is TGTGCCAGCAGCCCTACACCCAGGGTGGATCAAGAGACCCAGTACTTC. Protein: CASSPTPRVDQETQYF. The chain carries TRBV4-2 and TRBJ2-5, with D tentatively TRBD1 (5 bases). This CDR3 has 16 amino acids. Trimming left V 4 bases short and J 2 bases short, with 17 bases between. CDR1 and CDR2 from the germline V gene are LGHNA and YNFKEQ.

This clonotype occurred a few times. The chain links TRBV20-1 to TRBJ1-1; D unclear. V dropped 6 bases and J dropped 0 bases, with 8 bases sitting between them. This CDR3 comprises 12 residues. Germline loops: CDR1 DFQATT, CDR2 SNEGSKA (reference sequence). CDR3 protein: CSARRVNTEAFF. The CDR3 coding sequence is TGCAGTGCCAGGAGGGTGAACACTGAAGCTTTCTTT.

This clonotype was seen a handful of times. The rearrangement links TRBV7-6 to TRBJ2-7; D gene unclear. Germline loops: CDR1 SGHVS, CDR2 FNYEAQ. The CDR3 runs to 10 residues. V gave up 8 bases and J gave up 6 bases, with 8 bases separating them. The CDR3 protein is CASGVTEQYF. CDR3 nucleotides: TGTGCCAGCGGGGTGACCGAGCAGTACTTC.

This clonotype was seen many times. V usage is TRBV11-2 and J usage is TRBJ1-1; the D is unclear. The CDR3 is 13 residues long. V was trimmed by 3 bases and J by 5 bases, leaving 10 bases between them. The V gene's germline CDR1 is SGHAT and CDR2 FQNNGV. CDR3 bases: TGTGCCAGCAGCTTCGGCGGTGAGACTGAAGCTTTCTTT. Translation: CASSFGGETEAFF.

The chain joins TRBV29-1 to TRBJ2-3; 12 bases align to TRBD2. V gave up 5 bases and J gave up 0 bases; unmatched junction bases: 9. The CDR3 spans 17 residues. The germline V gene has CDR1 SQVTM and CDR2 ANQGSEA. CDR3 sequence reads: CSVRGPSGGGSTDTQYF. In nucleotides, the CDR3 is TGCAGCGTTCGAGGCCCTAGCGGGGGGGGAAGCACAGATACGCAGTATTTT.

This clonotype has ten or more counts. This chain joins TRBV15 and TRBJ2-3; 10 bases line up with TRBD1. Germline CDR1 is LNHNV and CDR2 is YYDKDF (reference sequence). This CDR3 region has 16 residues. Losses at the gene ends were 0 bases for V and 3 bases for J; bases not matched to a gene: 3. CDR3 region: CATSRDGGQGTDTQYF. CDR3 nucleotide sequence: TGTGCCACCAGCAGAGATGGGGGACAGGGGACAGATACGCAGTATTTT.

The CDR3 spells CASYPGVAGNTIYF. The CDR3 DNA is TGTGCCAGCTACCCTGGGGTAGCTGGAAACACCATATATTTT. The rearrangement uses TRBV7-6 and TRBJ1-3, with D hard to call. This CDR3 contains 14 residues. Germline CDR1 and CDR2: SGHVS and FNYEAQ. V was shortened by 8 bases and J by 2 bases, with 13 bases between the two germline ends.

The chain uses TRBV19 and TRBJ1-1; TRBD1 agrees at 8 bases. The V segment lost 6 bases and the J segment 4 bases; nucleotides outside the gene matches: 10. CDR1 and CDR2 (germline): LNHDA, SQIVND (reference sequence). The CDR3 loop spans 15 amino acids. The CDR3 is CASRRLTGVRTEAFF. The CDR3 DNA reads as TGTGCCAGTAGACGTTTGACAGGGGTGCGCACTGAAGCTTTCTTT.

Regarding this clonotype: A much larger clone differs from this one at a single base, so this may be a read error. The chain couples TRBV20-1 to TRBJ2-3; TRBD2 aligns across 10 bases. The germline gives CDR1 DFQATT, CDR2 SNEGSKA (reference sequence). This CDR3 comprises 16 residues. The CDR3 sequence is CSANGLAGGRTDTRYF. For the CDR3, the DNA is TGCAGTGCTAATGGGTTAGCGGGGGGCCGCACAGATACGCGGTATTTT.

Worth noting for this clonotype: A much larger clone lies a single base off, so this may be a read error. CDR3 bases: TGCAGTGCCCCGACTAGCAGGGCTTTTGAGACCCAGTACTTC. Encoded protein: CSAPTSRAFETQYF. This chain uses TRBV20-1 with TRBJ2-5; the match to TRBD2 covers 7 bases. Looked up from germline, CDR1 is DFQATT and CDR2 is SNEGSKA (reference sequence). The V segment lost 6 bases and the J segment 5 bases; nucleotides outside the gene matches: 12. The CDR3 has 14 amino acids.

At least ten counts were recorded for this clonotype. CDR3 protein: CASSVGASGGETQYF. The CDR3, as DNA: TGTGCCAGCAGTGTAGGTGCTAGCGGGGGAGAGACCCAGTACTTC. V usage is TRBV2 and J usage is TRBJ2-5, with 10 bases matching TRBD2. The ends lost 4 bases at V and 4 bases at J; junction bases unmatched: 6. Per germline, CDR1 SNHLY and CDR2 FYNNEI. This CDR3 is built from 15 residues.

This clonotype has ten or more counts. The rearrangement uses TRBV6-1 and TRBJ1-2, with a weak D call TRBD1 (5 bases). V was clipped by 2 bases and J by 7 bases, with 11 bases between them. This CDR3 has 13 amino acids. CDR1 is MNHNS, CDR2 SASEGT, per germline. The CDR3 DNA sequence: TGTGCCAGCAGTGAACAGGGAAGCCTTGGCTACACCTTC. The encoded protein is CASSEQGSLGYTF.

This clonotype was recorded many times. This rearrangement joins TRBV7-9 to TRBJ2-3, with D possibly matching TRBD2 (6 bases). V lost 1 base, J lost 5 bases, and 10 bases lay in between. This CDR3 region has 14 residues. Germline CDR1 reads SEHNR; CDR2 reads FQNEAQ (reference sequence). CDR3 loop: CASSLGDFLDTQYF. The CDR3 nucleotides are TGTGCCAGCAGCTTAGGGGACTTCTTAGATACGCAGTATTTT.